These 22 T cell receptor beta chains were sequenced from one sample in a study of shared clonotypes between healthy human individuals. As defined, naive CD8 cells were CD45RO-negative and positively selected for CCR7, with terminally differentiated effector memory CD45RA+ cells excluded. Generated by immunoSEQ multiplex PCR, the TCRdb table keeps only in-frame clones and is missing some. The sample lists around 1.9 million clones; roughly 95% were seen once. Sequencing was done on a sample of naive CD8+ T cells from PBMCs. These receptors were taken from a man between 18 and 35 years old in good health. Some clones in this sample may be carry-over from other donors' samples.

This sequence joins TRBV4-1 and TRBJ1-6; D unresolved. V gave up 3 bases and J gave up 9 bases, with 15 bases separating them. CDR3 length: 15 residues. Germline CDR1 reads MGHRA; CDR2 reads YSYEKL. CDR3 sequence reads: CASSQGMNRGSPLHF. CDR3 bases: TGCGCCAGCAGCCAGGGGATGAATCGAGGTTCACCCCTCCACTTT.

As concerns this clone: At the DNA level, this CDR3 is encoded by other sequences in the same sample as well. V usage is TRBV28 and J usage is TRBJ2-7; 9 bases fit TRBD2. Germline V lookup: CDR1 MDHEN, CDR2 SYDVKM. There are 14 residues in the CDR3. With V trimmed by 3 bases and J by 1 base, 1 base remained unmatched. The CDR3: CASSFAGGSYEQYF. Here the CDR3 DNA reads TGTGCCAGCAGTTTCGCGGGAGGGTCCTACGAGCAGTACTTC. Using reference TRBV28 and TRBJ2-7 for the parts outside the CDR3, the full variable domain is DVKVTQSSRYLVKRTGEKVFLECVQDMDHENMFWYRQDPGLGLRLIYFSYDVKMKEKGDIPEGYSVSREKKERFSLILESASTNQTSMYLCASSFAGGSYEQYFGPGTRLTVT.

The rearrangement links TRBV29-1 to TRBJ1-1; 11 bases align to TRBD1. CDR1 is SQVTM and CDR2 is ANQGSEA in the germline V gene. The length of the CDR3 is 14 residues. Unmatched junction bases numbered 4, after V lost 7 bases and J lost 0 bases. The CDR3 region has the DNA TGCAGCGCTGGGACAGGGGGAATGAACACTGAAGCTTTCTTT. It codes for CSAGTGGMNTEAFF. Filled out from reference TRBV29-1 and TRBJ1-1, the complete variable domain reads SAVISQKPSRDICQRGTSLTIQCQVDSQVTMMFWYRQQPGQSLTLIATANQGSEATYESGFVIDKFPISRPNLTFSTLTVSNMSPEDSSIYLCSAGTGGMNTEAFFGQGTRLTVV.

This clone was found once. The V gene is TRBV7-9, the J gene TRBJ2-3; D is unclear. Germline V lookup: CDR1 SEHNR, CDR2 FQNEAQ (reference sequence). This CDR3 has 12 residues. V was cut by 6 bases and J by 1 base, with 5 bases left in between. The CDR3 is CASRRRTDTQYF. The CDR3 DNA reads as TGTGCCAGCAGACGACGCACAGATACGCAGTATTTT. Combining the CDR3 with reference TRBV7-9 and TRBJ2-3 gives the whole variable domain DTGVSQNPRHKITKRGQNVTFRCDPISEHNRLYWYRQTLGQGPEFLTYFQNEAQLEKSRLLSDRFSAERPKGSFSTLEIQRTEQGDSAMYLCASRRRTDTQYFGPGTRLTVL.

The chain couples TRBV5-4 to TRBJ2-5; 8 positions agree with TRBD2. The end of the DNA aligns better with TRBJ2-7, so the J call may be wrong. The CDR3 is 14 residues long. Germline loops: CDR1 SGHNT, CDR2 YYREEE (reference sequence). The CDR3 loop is CASSVGTSRYEQYF. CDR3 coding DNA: TGTGCCAGCAGCGTAGGGACTAGTCGGTACGAGCAGTACTTC.

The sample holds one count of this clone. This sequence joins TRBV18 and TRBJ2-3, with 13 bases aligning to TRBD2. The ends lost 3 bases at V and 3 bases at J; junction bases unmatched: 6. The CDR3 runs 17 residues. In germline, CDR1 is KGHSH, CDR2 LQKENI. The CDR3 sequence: CASSPTGTSGNTDTQYF. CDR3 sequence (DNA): TGTGCCAGCTCACCCACCGGGACTAGCGGGAATACAGATACGCAGTATTTT.

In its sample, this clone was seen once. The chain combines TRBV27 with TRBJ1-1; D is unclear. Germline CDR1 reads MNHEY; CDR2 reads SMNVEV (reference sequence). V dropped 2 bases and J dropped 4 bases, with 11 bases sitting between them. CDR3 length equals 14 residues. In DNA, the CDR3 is TGTGCCAGCAGTTTACGTGTTCGGAGCACTGAAGCTTTCTTT. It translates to CASSLRVRSTEAFF.

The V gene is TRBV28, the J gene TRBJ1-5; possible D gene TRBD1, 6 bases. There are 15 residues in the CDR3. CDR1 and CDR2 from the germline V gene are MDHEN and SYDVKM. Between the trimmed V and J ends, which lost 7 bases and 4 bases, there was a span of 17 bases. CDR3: CASITTGWGNQPQHF. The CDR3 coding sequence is TGTGCCAGCATAACCACAGGGTGGGGGAATCAGCCCCAGCATTTT.

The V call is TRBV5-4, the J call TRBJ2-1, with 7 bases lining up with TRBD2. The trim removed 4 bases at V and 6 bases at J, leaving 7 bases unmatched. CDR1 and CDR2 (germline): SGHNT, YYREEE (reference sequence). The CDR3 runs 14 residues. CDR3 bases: TGTGCCAGCAGCCCCCCGGGGGGACGCAATGAGCAGTTCTTC. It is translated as CASSPPGGRNEQFF.

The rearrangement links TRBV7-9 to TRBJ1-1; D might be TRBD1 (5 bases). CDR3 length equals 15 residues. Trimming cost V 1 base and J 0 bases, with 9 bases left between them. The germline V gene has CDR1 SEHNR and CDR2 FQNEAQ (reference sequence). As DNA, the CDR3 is TGTGCCAGCAGCTTAGTAGGGGCACTGAACACTGAAGCTTTCTTT. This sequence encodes CASSLVGALNTEAFF.

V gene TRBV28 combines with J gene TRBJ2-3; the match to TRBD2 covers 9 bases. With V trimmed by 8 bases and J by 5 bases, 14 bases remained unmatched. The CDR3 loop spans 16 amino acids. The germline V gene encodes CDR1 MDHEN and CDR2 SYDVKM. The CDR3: CASRSWGSAGGDTQYF. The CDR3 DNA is TGTGCCAGCCGCTCTTGGGGTTCAGCGGGAGGAGATACGCAGTATTTT.

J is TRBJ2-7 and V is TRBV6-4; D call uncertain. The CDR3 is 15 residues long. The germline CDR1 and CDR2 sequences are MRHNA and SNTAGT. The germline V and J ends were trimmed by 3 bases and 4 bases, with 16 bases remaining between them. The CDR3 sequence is CASSETASVLYEQYF. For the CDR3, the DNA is TGTGCCAGCAGTGAGACGGCGAGCGTCTTGTACGAGCAGTACTTC.

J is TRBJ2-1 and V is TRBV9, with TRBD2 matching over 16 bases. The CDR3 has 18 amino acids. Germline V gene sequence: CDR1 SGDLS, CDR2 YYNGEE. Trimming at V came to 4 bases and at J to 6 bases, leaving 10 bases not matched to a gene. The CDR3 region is CASSLTTGLAGGGNEQFF. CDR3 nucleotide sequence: TGTGCCAGCAGCCTTACCACGGGACTAGCGGGAGGGGGCAATGAGCAGTTCTTC.

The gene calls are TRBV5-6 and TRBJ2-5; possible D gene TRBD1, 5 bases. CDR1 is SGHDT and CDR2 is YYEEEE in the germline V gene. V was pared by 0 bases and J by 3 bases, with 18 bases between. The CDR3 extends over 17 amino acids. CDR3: CASSLASIGQGKETQYF. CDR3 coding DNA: TGTGCCAGCAGCTTGGCCTCTATAGGGCAGGGTAAAGAGACCCAGTACTTC.

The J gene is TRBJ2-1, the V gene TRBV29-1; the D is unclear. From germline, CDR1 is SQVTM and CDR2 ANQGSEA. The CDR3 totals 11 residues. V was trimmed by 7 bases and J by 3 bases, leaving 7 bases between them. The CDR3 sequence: CSAPHYNEQFF. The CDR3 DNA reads TGCAGCGCTCCCCACTACAATGAGCAGTTCTTC.

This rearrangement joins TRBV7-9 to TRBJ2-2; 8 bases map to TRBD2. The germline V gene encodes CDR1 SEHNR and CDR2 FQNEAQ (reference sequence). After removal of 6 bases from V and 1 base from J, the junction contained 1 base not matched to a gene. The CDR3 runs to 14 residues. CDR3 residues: CASRRGENTGELFF. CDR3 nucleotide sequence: TGTGCCAGCAGGCGGGGGGAGAACACCGGGGAGCTGTTTTTT.

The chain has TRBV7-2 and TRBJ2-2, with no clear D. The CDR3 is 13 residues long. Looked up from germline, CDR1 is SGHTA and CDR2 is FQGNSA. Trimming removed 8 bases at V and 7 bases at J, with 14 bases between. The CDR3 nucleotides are TGTGCCAGCGAAAGGTGGGGTCACGGGGAGCTGTTTTTT. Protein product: CASERWGHGELFF.

Here the CDR3 reads CATSRAEFYEQYF. CDR3 DNA: TGTGCCACCAGCAGAGCCGAGTTCTACGAGCAGTACTTC. The J gene is TRBJ2-7, the V gene TRBV15; D gene uncertain. This CDR3 has 13 residues. Looked up from germline, CDR1 is LNHNV and CDR2 is YYDKDF (reference sequence). The ends were cut back, 1 base at V and 3 bases at J, with 7 bases in the middle.

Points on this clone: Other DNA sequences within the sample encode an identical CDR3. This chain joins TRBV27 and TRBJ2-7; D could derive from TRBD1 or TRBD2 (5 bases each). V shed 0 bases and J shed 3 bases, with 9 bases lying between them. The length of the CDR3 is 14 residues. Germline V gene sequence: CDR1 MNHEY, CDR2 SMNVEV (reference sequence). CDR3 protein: CASSLSIGGYEQYF. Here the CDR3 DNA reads TGTGCCAGCAGTTTATCAATTGGGGGCTACGAGCAGTACTTC.

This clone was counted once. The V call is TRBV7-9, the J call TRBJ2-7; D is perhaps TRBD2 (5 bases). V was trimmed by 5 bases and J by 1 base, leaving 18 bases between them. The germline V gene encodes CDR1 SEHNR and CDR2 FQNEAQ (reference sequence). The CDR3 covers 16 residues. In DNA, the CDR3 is TGTGCCAGCAGCCCGGGAAGGAACGCGAAGTCCTACGAGCAGTACTTC. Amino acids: CASSPGRNAKSYEQYF.

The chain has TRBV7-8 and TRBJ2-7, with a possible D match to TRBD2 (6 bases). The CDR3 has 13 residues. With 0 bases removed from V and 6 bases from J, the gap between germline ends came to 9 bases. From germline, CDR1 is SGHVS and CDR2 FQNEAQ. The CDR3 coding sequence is TGTGCCAGCAGCTTAGCGGGAGCGGGCGAGCAGTACTTC. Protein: CASSLAGAGEQYF.

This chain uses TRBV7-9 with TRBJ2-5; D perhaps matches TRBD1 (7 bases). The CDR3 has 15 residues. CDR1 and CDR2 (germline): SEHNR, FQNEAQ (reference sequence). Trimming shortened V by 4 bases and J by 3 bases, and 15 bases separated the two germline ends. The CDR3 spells CASSWGVDREETQYF. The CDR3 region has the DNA TGTGCCAGCAGCTGGGGGGTCGACAGGGAAGAGACCCAGTACTTC.